This record covers a single T cell receptor beta chain. V shed 0 bases and J 8 bases; nucleotides not matched to a gene: 15. Germline loops: CDR1 LGHDT, CDR2 YNNKEL (reference sequence). The CDR3 totals 17 residues. The data stem from a study of blood T cell repertoires in COVID-19. The overall study: From T cells, B-cell-depleted T cells, or PBMCs came the material, which was cDNA or gDNA.

Clones were read by immunoSEQ multiplex PCR, and TCRdb kept only the in-frame ones, dropping some. Counted here are over 150,000 clones, about 86% occurring once; the ten biggest clones make up over 7.5%. The TCR comes from a middle-aged man with active or convalescent COVID-19. The sequenced sample was peripheral blood. The chain links TRBV3-1 (or the pseudogene TRBV3-2) to TRBJ1-2, with 7 positions matching TRBD1. CDR3 DNA: TGTGCCAGCAGCCAAGAAACTACAGGGGCGACCAGGGGAGGCTACACCTTC. Its protein product is CASSQETTGATRGGYTF.